What follows are 25 T cell receptor beta chains derived from one specimen sequenced in a study of cytomegalovirus exposure and HLA in healthy donors. Data came from immunoSEQ multiplex PCR; TCRdb stores just in-frame clones and leaves some out. Of 150,000 to 200,000 clones listed, less than 90% are singletons. Sequencing input: PBMCs. These receptors came from a woman in her twenties or thirties in good health and CMV-seronegative.

This chain links TRBV11-2 with TRBJ2-5; D remains ambiguous. CDR1 is SGHAT, CDR2 FQNNGV, per germline. Trimming cost V 5 bases and J 0 bases, with 7 bases left between them. This CDR3 has 13 residues. CDR3 DNA sequence: TGTGCCAGCAGCCAGAACTACCAAGAGACCCAGTACTTC. Amino acids: CASSQNYQETQYF.

There are a few counts of this clone. The chain's CDR3 is CASSILGNTEAFF. CDR3 sequence (DNA): TGTGCCAGTAGTATTTTGGGGAACACTGAAGCTTTCTTT. The chain has TRBV19 and TRBJ1-1; D gene uncertain. This CDR3 spans 13 amino acids. V was trimmed by 3 bases and J by 1 base, leaving 6 bases between them. CDR1 and CDR2 from the germline V gene are LNHDA and SQIVND (reference sequence).

This clone was seen only once. The chain couples TRBV27 to TRBJ2-3; unclear D gene. Trimming took off 2 bases at V and 8 bases at J, with 5 bases between the two ends. The CDR3 length is 11 residues. Germline V gene lookup returns CDR1 MNHEY and CDR2 SMNVEV (reference sequence). This CDR3 reads CASSLKGTQYF. The CDR3 DNA is TGTGCCAGCAGTTTAAAGGGTACGCAGTATTTT.

The rearrangement joins TRBV7-2 to TRBJ2-7; 9 bases line up with TRBD2. The J segment lost 4 bases and the V segment lost 2 bases, leaving 3 bases of the junction unmatched. This CDR3 has 14 amino acids. CDR1 SGHTA and CDR2 FQGNSA come from the germline V gene. In DNA, the CDR3 is TGTGCCAGCAGCTTACTGGCGGGGGGGTACGAGCAGTACTTC. It codes for CASSLLAGGYEQYF.

Notes on this clone: At one end, the junction sequence differs from germline, possibly due to a read error. The chain joins TRBV29-1 to TRBJ2-7, with 7 bases that match TRBD1. The CDR3 covers 13 residues. Germline assignment: CDR1 SQVTM and CDR2 ANQGSEA. Here the CDR3 reads CPWKTGYSYEQYF. In DNA form, the CDR3 reads TGTCCTTGGAAGACAGGGTACTCCTACGAGCAGTACTTC.

This clone was observed a single time. This chain connects TRBV5-6 to TRBJ1-4; no clear D. The CDR3 has 14 amino acids. Per germline, CDR1 SGHDT and CDR2 YYEEEE. V gave up 3 bases and J gave up 6 bases, with 12 bases separating them. This CDR3 reads CASSWTGNYEKLFF. The CDR3 bases are TGTGCCAGCAGCTGGACCGGTAATTATGAAAAACTGTTTTTT.

The V and J genes are TRBV7-8 and TRBJ2-1; D perhaps matches TRBD2 (5 bases). With 1 base removed from V and 2 bases from J, the gap between germline ends came to 18 bases. Per the germline V gene, CDR1 is SGHVS and CDR2 is FQNEAQ. This CDR3 spans 18 amino acids. DNA of the CDR3: TGTGCCAGCAGCTTAGATCCTTGGGCTAGCCAAACCTACAATGAGCAGTTCTTC. Translating it yields CASSLDPWASQTYNEQFF.

The rearrangement uses TRBV5-1 and TRBJ2-7; the match to TRBD2 covers 13 bases. CDR3 length: 16 amino acids. Germline V gene data show CDR1 as SGHRS and CDR2 as YFSETQ. The V and J ends lost 4 bases and 4 bases, in that order; junction bases with no gene match: 8. This CDR3 reads CASSGILAGGSYEQYF. The CDR3 DNA is TGCGCCAGCAGCGGGATACTAGCGGGAGGGTCTTACGAGCAGTACTTC.

This chain links TRBV6-5 with TRBJ1-1; maybe TRBD1 (5 bases). Germline values: CDR1 MNHEY, CDR2 SVGAGI. With 6 bases removed from V and 4 bases from J, the gap between germline ends came to 9 bases. This CDR3 contains 12 residues. The chain's CDR3 is CASRLGGTEAFF. DNA for the CDR3: TGTGCCAGCAGGTTGGGGGGCACTGAAGCTTTCTTT.

The chain carries TRBV28 and TRBJ1-5; D is ambiguous. CDR3 size: 14 residues. Trimming removed 8 bases from V and 5 bases from J, with 16 bases in between. Looked up from germline, CDR1 is MDHEN and CDR2 is SYDVKM. The CDR3 loop is CASSRRYEDQPQHF. CDR3 nucleotides: TGTGCCAGCTCGCGCCGTTACGAAGATCAGCCCCAGCATTTT.

The chain employs TRBV29-1 and TRBJ2-7; the match to TRBD1 covers 10 bases. The CDR3 is 15 residues long. Trimming cost V 3 bases and J 4 bases; bases outside gene matches: 9. From germline, CDR1 is SQVTM and CDR2 ANQGSEA. In nucleotides, the CDR3 is TGCAGCGTTGAGTCTCCCGGGACAGGGGATTACGAGCAGTACTTC. Encoded protein: CSVESPGTGDYEQYF.

The V gene is TRBV28, the J gene TRBJ1-4; maybe TRBD1 (5 bases). This CDR3 is 15 amino acids long. V was pared by 0 bases and J by 5 bases, with 10 bases between. Germline-derived CDR1 and CDR2 are MDHEN and SYDVKM. The CDR3 bases are TGTGCCAGCAGTTTATGGGGGACTCAAAATGAAAAACTGTTTTTT. Protein: CASSLWGTQNEKLFF.

On this clone: The same CDR3 also results from other DNA sequences found in this sample. The J gene is TRBJ2-3, the V gene TRBV27; 11 nucleotides agree with TRBD2. This CDR3 contains 15 residues. With 3 bases clipped from V and 3 bases from J, the junction kept 2 bases outside the gene matches. Germline V gene data show CDR1 as MNHEY and CDR2 as SMNVEV (reference sequence). CDR3 residues: CASSFLAGGTDTQYF. The CDR3 nucleotides are TGTGCCAGCAGTTTCCTAGCGGGAGGTACAGATACGCAGTATTTT.

The CDR3 DNA reads as TGTGCCAGTAGTATTGGGACTAGCGGGAGCAATGAGCAGTTCTTC. Amino acid sequence: CASSIGTSGSNEQFF. This chain uses TRBV19 with TRBJ2-1, with 14 bases identical to TRBD2. After removal of 3 bases from V and 6 bases from J, the junction contained 1 base not matched to a gene. The length of the CDR3 is 15 residues. Germline loops: CDR1 LNHDA, CDR2 SQIVND (reference sequence).

The chain joins TRBV6-5 to TRBJ2-7; a possible D gene is TRBD1 (5 bases). The CDR3 covers 13 residues. Germline CDR1 reads MNHEY; CDR2 reads SVGAGI. The V gene lost 8 bases and the J gene lost 10 bases, with 21 bases spanning the gap. The CDR3, as DNA: TGTGCCAGCGCATCAGGGTTCGCGTCCCCCCAGTACTTC. This gives the protein CASASGFASPQYF.

J is TRBJ2-2 and V is TRBV5-1; D is unclear. There are 15 residues in the CDR3. Germline CDR1 and CDR2: SGHRS and YFSETQ. Deletions cut 0 bases from V and 3 bases from J, with 9 bases between. The CDR3: CASSLGYRDTGELFF. For the CDR3, the DNA is TGCGCCAGCAGCTTGGGCTATAGAGACACCGGGGAGCTGTTTTTT.

J is TRBJ2-3 and V is TRBV18; 7 nucleotides line up with TRBD2. In germline, CDR1 is KGHSH, CDR2 LQKENI. J gave up 2 bases and V 4 bases, and 0 bases lay outside the gene matches. The CDR3 is 13 amino acids. CDR3 sequence reads: CASSRDYTDTQYF. DNA for the CDR3: TGTGCCAGCTCACGGGACTACACAGATACGCAGTATTTT. Drawing the rest from reference TRBV18 and TRBJ2-3, the complete variable domain is NAGVMQNPRHLVRRRGQEARLRCSPMKGHSHVYWYRQLPEEGLKFMVYLQKENIIDESGMPKERFSAEFPKEGPSILRIQQVVRGDSAAYFCASSRDYTDTQYFGPGTRLTVL.

This chain connects TRBV4-1 to TRBJ2-7, with TRBD1 as a possible D gene (6 bases). With 1 base removed from V and 3 bases from J, the gap between germline ends came to 13 bases. The CDR3 runs to 15 residues. The germline CDR1 and CDR2 sequences are MGHRA and YSYEKL. The DNA for the CDR3 is TGCGCCAGCAGCCAAGTTGTTGGGGGCGACTACGAGCAGTACTTC. Protein: CASSQVVGGDYEQYF.

The V call is TRBV19, the J call TRBJ1-5, with TRBD1 as a possible D gene (5 bases). The CDR3 runs to 15 residues. Trimming removed 2 bases at V and 0 bases at J, with 8 bases between. Germline V gives CDR1 LNHDA, CDR2 SQIVND (reference sequence). CDR3 sequence: CASSIRGVSNQPQHF. CDR3 DNA: TGTGCCAGTAGTATAAGGGGTGTTAGCAATCAGCCCCAGCATTTT.

This clone occurred a few times. The gene calls are TRBV6-1 and TRBJ2-7, with D maybe TRBD2 (5 bases). This CDR3 contains 17 residues. The germline gives CDR1 MNHNS, CDR2 SASEGT. V was clipped by 0 bases and J by 2 bases, with 17 bases between them. The DNA of the CDR3 is TGTGCCAGCAGTGAAGCGCTTCTCGGAGGAACACCCTACGAGCAGTACTTC. Amino acid sequence: CASSEALLGGTPYEQYF.

The chain carries TRBV7-2 and TRBJ2-7, with 7 bases fitting TRBD1. There are 14 residues in the CDR3. J was trimmed by 4 bases and V by 6 bases; bases with no gene match: 9. Per germline, CDR1 SGHTA and CDR2 FQGNSA. The CDR3 here is CASRQQGNSYEQYF. The CDR3 bases are TGTGCCAGCAGACAACAGGGGAACAGTTACGAGCAGTACTTC.

The chain employs TRBV9 and TRBJ2-7, with 7 nucleotides matching TRBD1. Trimming at V came to 3 bases and at J to 6 bases, leaving 9 bases not matched to a gene. Germline CDR1 reads SGDLS; CDR2 reads YYNGEE. There are 14 residues in the CDR3. In DNA form, the CDR3 reads TGTGCCAGCAGCGCCGGACAGGAGGCCGCCGAGCAGTACTTC. Amino acids: CASSAGQEAAEQYF.

The CDR3 DNA reads TGTGCCATCAAGAGCGGGAGGGCCTCAGATACGCAGTATTTT. As protein: CAIKSGRASDTQYF. V is TRBV10-3 and J is TRBJ2-3; 10 bases are a match to TRBD2. CDR1 is ENHRY and CDR2 is SYGVKD in the germline V gene. CDR3 length equals 14 residues. With V trimmed by 7 bases and J by 4 bases, 5 bases remained unmatched.

The chain uses TRBV27 and TRBJ1-1, with 11 bases lining up with TRBD1. With V trimmed by 1 base and J by 5 bases, 6 bases remained unmatched. CDR3 length equals 16 residues. CDR1 and CDR2 from the germline V gene are MNHEY and SMNVEV (reference sequence). CDR3 DNA sequence: TGTGCCAGCAGTTTATACGGGACAGGGGGAAGGACTGAAGCTTTCTTT. Translation gives CASSLYGTGGRTEAFF.

This clone appeared a few times. The chain links TRBV4-2 to TRBJ2-3; D might be TRBD2 (6 bases). V was clipped by 0 bases and J by 8 bases, with 15 bases between them. Germline assignment: CDR1 LGHNA and CDR2 YNFKEQ. CDR3 size: 15 residues. In DNA form, the CDR3 reads TGTGCCAGCAGCCAAGAGGGCCGGGAGTACGTTACGCAGTATTTT. This gives the protein CASSQEGREYVTQYF.